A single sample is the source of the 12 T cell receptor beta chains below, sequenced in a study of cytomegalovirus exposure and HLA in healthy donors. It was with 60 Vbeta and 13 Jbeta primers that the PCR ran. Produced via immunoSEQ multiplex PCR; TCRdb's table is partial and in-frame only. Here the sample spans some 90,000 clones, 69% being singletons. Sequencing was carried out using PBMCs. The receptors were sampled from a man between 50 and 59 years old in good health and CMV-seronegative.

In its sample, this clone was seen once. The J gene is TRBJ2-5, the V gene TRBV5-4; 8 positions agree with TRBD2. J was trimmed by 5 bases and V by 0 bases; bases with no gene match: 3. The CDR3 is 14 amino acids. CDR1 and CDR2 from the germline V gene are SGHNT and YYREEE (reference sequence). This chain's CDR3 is CASSLVAGTETQYF. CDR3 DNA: TGTGCCAGCAGCTTGGTAGCGGGAACTGAGACCCAGTACTTC.

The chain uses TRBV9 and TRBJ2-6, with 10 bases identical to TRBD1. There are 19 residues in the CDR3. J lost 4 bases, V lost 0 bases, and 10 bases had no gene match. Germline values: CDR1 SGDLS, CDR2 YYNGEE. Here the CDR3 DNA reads TGTGCCAGCAGCGTAGGGCCGCCGGGACAGGGGTTGGGGGCCAACGTCCTGACTTTC. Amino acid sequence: CASSVGPPGQGLGANVLTF.

The CDR3 region has the DNA TGCGCCAGCAGCTTGGCAGGGTTGGGTGGTGCTGAGCAGTTCTTC. Translated: CASSLAGLGGAEQFF. This chain uses TRBV5-1 with TRBJ2-1; D is perhaps TRBD1 (5 bases). There are 15 residues in the CDR3. Trimming left V 0 bases short and J 9 bases short, with 16 bases between. Looked up from germline, CDR1 is SGHRS and CDR2 is YFSETQ. The variable domain in full, completed from reference TRBV5-1 and TRBJ2-1, reads KAGVTQTPRYLIKTRGQQVTLSCSPISGHRSVSWYQQTPGQGLQFLFEYFSETQRNKGNFPGRFSGRQFSNSRSEMNVSTLELGDSALYLCASSLAGLGGAEQFFGPGTRLTVL.

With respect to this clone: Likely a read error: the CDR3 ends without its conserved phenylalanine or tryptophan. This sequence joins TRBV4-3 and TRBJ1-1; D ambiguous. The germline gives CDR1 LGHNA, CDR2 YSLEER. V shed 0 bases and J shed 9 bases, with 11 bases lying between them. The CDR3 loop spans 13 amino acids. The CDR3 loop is CASSQDRGIQAFV. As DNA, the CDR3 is TGCGCCAGCAGCCAAGATCGAGGGATTCAAGCTTTCGTT.

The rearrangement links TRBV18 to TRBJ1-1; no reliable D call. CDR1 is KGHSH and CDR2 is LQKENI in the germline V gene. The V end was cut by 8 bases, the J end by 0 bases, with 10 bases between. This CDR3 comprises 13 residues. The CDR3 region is CASTRGLNTEAFF. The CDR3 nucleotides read TGTGCCAGCACCCGCGGGTTGAACACTGAAGCTTTCTTT. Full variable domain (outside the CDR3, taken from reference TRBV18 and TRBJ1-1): NAGVMQNPRHLVRRRGQEARLRCSPMKGHSHVYWYRQLPEEGLKFMVYLQKENIIDESGMPKERFSAEFPKEGPSILRIQQVVRGDSAAYFCASTRGLNTEAFFGQGTRLTVV.

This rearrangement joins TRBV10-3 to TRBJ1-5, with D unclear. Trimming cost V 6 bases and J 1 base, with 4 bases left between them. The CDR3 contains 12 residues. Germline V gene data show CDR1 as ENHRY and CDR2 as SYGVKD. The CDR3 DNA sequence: TGTGCCATCAGCCAAAGCAATCAGCCCCAGCATTTT. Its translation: CAISQSNQPQHF.

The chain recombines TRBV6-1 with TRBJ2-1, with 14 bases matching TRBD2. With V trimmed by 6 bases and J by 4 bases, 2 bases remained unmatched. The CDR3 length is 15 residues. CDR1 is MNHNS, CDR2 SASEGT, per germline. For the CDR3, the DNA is TGTGCCAGCAGGGGACTAGCGGGGGCTTACAATGAGCAGTTCTTC. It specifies CASRGLAGAYNEQFF.

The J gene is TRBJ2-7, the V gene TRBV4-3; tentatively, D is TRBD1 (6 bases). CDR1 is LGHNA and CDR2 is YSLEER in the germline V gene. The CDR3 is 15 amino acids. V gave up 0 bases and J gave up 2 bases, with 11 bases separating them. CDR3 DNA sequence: TGCGCCAGCAGCCAAGATTGGCAGGGGCCCTACGAGCAGTACTTC. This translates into CASSQDWQGPYEQYF.

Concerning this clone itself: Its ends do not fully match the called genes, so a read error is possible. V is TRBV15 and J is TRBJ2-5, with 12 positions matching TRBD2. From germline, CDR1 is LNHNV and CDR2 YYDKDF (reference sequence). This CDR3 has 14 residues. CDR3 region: CATSRGLAGAIRHF. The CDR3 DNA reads TGTGCCACCAGCAGAGGACTAGCGGGGGCTATCAGGCACTTC.

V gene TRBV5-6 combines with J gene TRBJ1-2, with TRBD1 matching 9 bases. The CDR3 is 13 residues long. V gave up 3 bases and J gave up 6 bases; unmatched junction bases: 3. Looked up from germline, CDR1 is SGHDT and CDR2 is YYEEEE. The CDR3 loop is CASSYRTGDGYTF. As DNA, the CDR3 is TGTGCCAGCAGCTACCGGACAGGGGATGGCTACACCTTC. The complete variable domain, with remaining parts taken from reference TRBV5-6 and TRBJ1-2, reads DAGVTQSPTHLIKTRGQQVTLRCSPKSGHDTVSWYQQALGQGPQFIFQYYEEEERQRGNFPDRFSGHQFPNYSSELNVNALLLGDSALYLCASSYRTGDGYTFGSGTRLTVV.

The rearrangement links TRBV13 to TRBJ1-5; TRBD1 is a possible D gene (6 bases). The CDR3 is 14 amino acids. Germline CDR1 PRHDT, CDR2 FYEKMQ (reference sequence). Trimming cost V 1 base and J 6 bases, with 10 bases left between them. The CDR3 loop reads CASSLEGGGQPQHF. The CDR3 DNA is TGTGCCAGCAGCTTAGAGGGGGGGGGTCAGCCCCAGCATTTT. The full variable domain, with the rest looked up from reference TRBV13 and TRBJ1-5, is AAGVIQSPRHLIKEKRETATLKCYPIPRHDTVYWYQQGPGQDPQFLISFYEKMQSDKGSIPDRFSAQQFSDYHSELNMSSLELGDSALYFCASSLEGGGQPQHFGDGTRLSIL.

The CDR3 protein is CASSEVALLDTQYF. The CDR3 region has the DNA TGTGCCAGCAGTGAAGTAGCCCTCTTGGATACGCAGTATTTT. This chain uses TRBV6-1 with TRBJ2-3; D gene unclear. V shed 1 base and J shed 6 bases, with 11 bases lying between them. The CDR3 spans 14 residues. Germline-derived CDR1 and CDR2 are MNHNS and SASEGT.